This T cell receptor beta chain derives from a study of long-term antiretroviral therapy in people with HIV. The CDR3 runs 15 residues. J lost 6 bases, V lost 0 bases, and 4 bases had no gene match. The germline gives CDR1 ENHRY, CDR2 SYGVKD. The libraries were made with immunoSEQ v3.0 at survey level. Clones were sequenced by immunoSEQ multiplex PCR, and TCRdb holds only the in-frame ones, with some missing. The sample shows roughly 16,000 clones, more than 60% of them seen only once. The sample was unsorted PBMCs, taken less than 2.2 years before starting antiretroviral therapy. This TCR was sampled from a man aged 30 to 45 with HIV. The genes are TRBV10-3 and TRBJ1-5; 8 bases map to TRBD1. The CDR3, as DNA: TGTGCCATCAGTGAGTCGGGAACAGGGGGTCAGCCCCAGCATTTT. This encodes CAISESGTGGQPQHF.